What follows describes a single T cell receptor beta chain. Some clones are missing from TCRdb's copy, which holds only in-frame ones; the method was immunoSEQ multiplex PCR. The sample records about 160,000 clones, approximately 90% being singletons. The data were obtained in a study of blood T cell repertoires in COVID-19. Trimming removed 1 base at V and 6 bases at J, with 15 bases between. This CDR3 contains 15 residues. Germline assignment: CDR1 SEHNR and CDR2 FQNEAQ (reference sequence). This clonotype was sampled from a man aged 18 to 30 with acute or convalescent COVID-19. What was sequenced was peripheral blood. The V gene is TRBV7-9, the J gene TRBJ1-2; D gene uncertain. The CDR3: CASSLGPGVENGYTF. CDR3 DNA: TGTGCCAGCAGCTTAGGACCCGGGGTTGAAAATGGCTACACCTTC.